The rows below give T cell receptor beta chains drawn from one sample of a study of OX40 agonist ivuxolimab in advanced cancers. Sequenced by immunoSEQ multiplex PCR; TCRdb stores in-frame clones only, minus some. In the table there are approximately 52,000 clones, around 74% of which are singletons. The material was CD4+ or CD8+ T cells sorted from blood, obtained in a trial of the OX40 agonist ivuxolimab. These receptors came from an adult with an advanced solid tumor such as melanoma, head and neck, liver or kidney cancer. Both conserved end residues are part of each CDR3. D genes are given only for firm matches. Size is stated for part of the rows, as once, few or many counts, or as a class when the clone is expanded.

once	TRBV30	TRBJ1-4	TRBD1	TGTGCCTGGAGTAGGCCTGGGACAGTTAATGAAAAACTGTTTTTT	CAWSRPGTVNEKLFF
once	TRBV7-2	TRBJ2-7	.	TGTGCCAGCAGCTTAGCGGCAGTCTACGAGCAGTACTTC	CASSLAAVYEQYF
.	TRBV7-8	TRBJ2-5	.	TGTGCCAGCAGCTTACCGCGGCGAGCCCAAGAGACCCAGTACTTC	CASSLPRRAQETQYF
few	TRBV7-2	TRBJ2-1	TRBD2	TGTGCCAGCAGCTATCGGACTAGCGGGGGCCAAAATGAGCAGTTCTTC	CASSYRTSGGQNEQFF
.	TRBV6-5	TRBJ2-1	.	TGTGCCAGCACCAAACCAGGGGGGGATGAGCAGTTCTTC	CASTKPGGDEQFF
once	TRBV7-2	TRBJ1-3	.	TGTGCCAGCAGCAGTTCAGGAGACTCTGGAAACACCATATATTTT	CASSSSGDSGNTIYF
.	TRBV20-1	TRBJ1-1	.	TGCAGTGCTGACAGAACTGAAGCTTTCTTT	CSADRTEAFF
.	TRBV28	TRBJ2-1	.	TGTGCCAGCAGTGTCCAGGCAGGCGGCTACAATGAGCAGTTCTTC	CASSVQAGGYNEQFF
.	TRBV30	TRBJ1-5	TRBD1	TGTGCCTGGAGTGAAGGGACAGGGGTGCAGCCCCAGCATTTT	CAWSEGTGVQPQHF
once	TRBV29-1	TRBJ2-3	.	TGCAGCGTTGGTGACATGGGCATGAAGTATTTT	CSVGDMGMKYF
.	TRBV11-2	TRBJ2-7	TRBD1	TGTGCCAGCAGCTGGGTCCCGGGACAGGGGGTGGGAGAGCAGTACTTC	CASSWVPGQGVGEQYF
.	TRBV18	TRBJ2-3	.	TGTGCCAGCTCACCCCTACAGAGCACAGATACGCAGTATTTT	CASSPLQSTDTQYF
.	TRBV4-3	TRBJ1-5	.	TGCGCCAGCAGCCAAGAATTACATCAGCCCCAGCATTTT	CASSQELHQPQHF
.	TRBV6-5	TRBJ2-7	TRBD1	TGTGCCAGCAGAAAAAGACAGGGGGCGCCGGGCGAGCAGTACTTC	CASRKRQGAPGEQYF
.	TRBV6-5	TRBJ1-5	.	TGTGCCAGCAGTTACTCGAGGGTCCCAAATCAGCCCCAGCATTTT	CASSYSRVPNQPQHF
.	TRBV7-9	TRBJ2-1	TRBD2	TGTGCCAGCAGCTTCCCGGGGGGTGAGCAGTTCTTC	CASSFPGGEQFF
few	TRBV5-6	TRBJ2-5	.	TGTGCCAGCAGCCCACCCCGGAGGGGGGACCAAGAGACCCAGTACTTC	CASSPPRRGDQETQYF
.	TRBV6-6	TRBJ1-2	.	TGTGCCAGCAGTTACTCCGACGGTTATGGCTACACCTTC	CASSYSDGYGYTF
.	TRBV7-2	TRBJ2-1	.	TGTGCCAGCAGCTCAGACGGTAATAGCCGGCATGAGCAGTTCTTC	CASSSDGNSRHEQFF